Below, 17 T cell receptor beta chains from the same sample are listed, as sequenced in a study of blood T cell repertoires in COVID-19. This table comes from immunoSEQ multiplex PCR, and its TCRdb copy is limited to in-frame clones, with some not included. The repertoire has roughly 97,000 clones, around 84% of them found once; the top ten carry 26%. The sample was peripheral blood. These receptor sequences come from a man aged 55 to 69 with acute or convalescent COVID-19.

This chain joins TRBV5-1 and TRBJ2-1, with TRBD2 identical over 9 bases. The length of the CDR3 is 17 residues. Germline loops: CDR1 SGHRS, CDR2 YFSETQ. V trimming: 1 base; J trimming: 4 bases; junction bases outside the gene matches: 9. The CDR3 loop is CASSLRPSGEIYNEQFF. CDR3 DNA sequence: TGCGCCAGCAGCTTGAGACCTAGCGGGGAGATTTACAATGAGCAGTTCTTC. The full variable domain, in which reference TRBV5-1 and TRBJ2-1 provide the parts outside the CDR3, is KAGVTQTPRYLIKTRGQQVTLSCSPISGHRSVSWYQQTPGQGLQFLFEYFSETQRNKGNFPGRFSGRQFSNSRSEMNVSTLELGDSALYLCASSLRPSGEIYNEQFFGPGTRLTVL.

The CDR3 DNA sequence: TGTGCCAGCAGCCACCATCGACTAGCGGGAAGCACAGATACGCAGTATTTT. Translated: CASSHHRLAGSTDTQYF. The rearrangement uses TRBV7-2 and TRBJ2-3; 11 positions agree with TRBD2. V lost 5 bases to trimming and J lost 0 bases; unmatched junction nucleotides: 7. The CDR3 length is 17 residues. Per the germline V gene, CDR1 is SGHTA and CDR2 is FQGNSA.

CDR3 protein: CASSVMQGARAEAFF. In nucleotides, the CDR3 is TGTGCCAGCAGCGTAATGCAGGGGGCTAGGGCTGAAGCTTTCTTT. The J gene is TRBJ1-1, the V gene TRBV9, with 8 bases aligning to TRBD1. Germline V CDR1 and CDR2: SGDLS, YYNGEE. V lost 1 base and J lost 6; bases outside the gene matches: 8. The CDR3 contains 15 residues. Supplemented by reference TRBV9 and TRBJ1-1, the full variable domain reads DSGVTQTPKHLITATGQRVTLRCSPRSGDLSVYWYQQSLDQGLQFLIQYYNGEERAKGNILERFSAQQFPDLHSELNLSSLELGDSALYFCASSVMQGARAEAFFGQGTRLTVV.

This clone turned up a few times. V and J are TRBV7-2 and TRBJ2-1, with a possible D match to TRBD2 (5 bases). Looked up from germline, CDR1 is SGHTA and CDR2 is FQGNSA. V lost 2 bases, J lost 9 bases, and 11 bases lay in between. The CDR3 spans 13 residues. The CDR3 DNA reads TGTGCCAGCAGCTTATTGGGAGACGGTGAGCAGTTCTTC. Translating it yields CASSLLGDGEQFF.

The chain couples TRBV19 to TRBJ2-1; TRBD2 might be the D (6 bases). Per the germline V gene, CDR1 is LNHDA and CDR2 is SQIVND (reference sequence). The V gene lost 6 bases and the J gene lost 2 bases, with 14 bases spanning the gap. The length of the CDR3 is 15 residues. The CDR3 sequence is CASRDRDSAYNEQFF. For the CDR3, the DNA is TGTGCCAGTAGAGATCGGGACTCGGCCTACAATGAGCAGTTCTTC. Using reference TRBV19 and TRBJ2-1 for the parts outside the CDR3, the full variable domain is DGGITQSPKYLFRKEGQNVTLSCEQNLNHDAMYWYRQDPGQGLRLIYYSQIVNDFQKGDIAEGYSVSREKKESFPLTVTSAQKNPTAFYLCASRDRDSAYNEQFFGPGTRLTVL.

This chain connects TRBV25-1 to TRBJ1-2, with 7 bases identical to TRBD1. Losses at the gene ends were 4 bases for V and 6 bases for J; bases not matched to a gene: 11. Germline V gene data show CDR1 as MGHDK and CDR2 as SYGVNS. This CDR3 spans 15 amino acids. CDR3 nucleotides: TGTGCCAGCAGTGCAGAAAACCGGGACAGCAATGGCTACACCTTC. Translation: CASSAENRDSNGYTF.

The gene calls are TRBV4-1 and TRBJ2-7, with 7 bases that match TRBD1. There are 16 residues in the CDR3. J was trimmed by 3 bases and V by 0 bases; bases with no gene match: 8. Germline CDR1 and CDR2: MGHRA and YSYEKL. CDR3 coding DNA: TGCGCCAGCAGCCAAGAGGGGGTAGGGGGCGGCTACGAGCAGTACTTC. It translates to CASSQEGVGGGYEQYF.

This rearrangement joins TRBV9 to TRBJ2-3; D remains unclear. V lost 2 bases and J lost 2, with 6 bases in between. CDR1 and CDR2 from the germline V gene are SGDLS and YYNGEE. The CDR3 sequence is 13 residues long. CDR3 sequence (DNA): TGTGCCAGCAGCGTCCAGTTCACAGATACGCAGTATTTT. Translation gives CASSVQFTDTQYF.

The chain recombines TRBV5-1 with TRBJ1-1; 8 bases fit TRBD1. Germline loops: CDR1 SGHRS, CDR2 YFSETQ. This CDR3 comprises 17 residues. V gave up 4 bases and J gave up 6 bases; unmatched junction bases: 17. The CDR3 sequence: CASSSLMGTGRGSEAFF. In nucleotides, the CDR3 is TGCGCCAGCAGCAGCCTTATGGGGACAGGACGTGGTTCTGAAGCTTTCTTT.

A word on this clone: At the DNA level, this CDR3 is encoded by other sequences in the same sample as well. The CDR3 reads CASSRPGVGFYGYTF. The CDR3 nucleotides are TGTGCCAGCAGCCGCCCGGGGGTGGGCTTCTATGGCTACACCTTC. The V and J genes are TRBV7-6 and TRBJ1-2, with D perhaps TRBD1 (5 bases). Germline CDR1 SGHVS, CDR2 FNYEAQ. V was pared by 5 bases and J by 4 bases, with 17 bases between. This CDR3 comprises 15 residues.

The V and J genes are TRBV19 and TRBJ1-5; D not certain. V dropped 4 bases and J dropped 11 bases, with 18 bases sitting between them. The CDR3 contains 14 residues. The V gene's germline CDR1 is LNHDA and CDR2 SQIVND (reference sequence). CDR3 amino acids: CASSTRPISEAQHF. The CDR3 DNA follows: TGTGCCAGTAGTACTAGACCGATTTCGGAAGCCCAGCATTTT.

The rearrangement joins TRBV12-3 or TRBV12-4 to TRBJ1-5; D unresolved. This CDR3 has 12 amino acids. Trimming removed 3 bases from V and 9 bases from J, with 9 bases in between. The CDR3 DNA is TGTGCCAGCAGTTTTGGGCATTGGCCCCAGCATTTT. Translating it yields CASSFGHWPQHF.

V gene TRBV28 combines with J gene TRBJ1-2; 7 bases align to TRBD1. Per the germline V gene, CDR1 is MDHEN and CDR2 is SYDVKM. CDR3 length: 18 amino acids. After removal of 2 bases from V and 4 bases from J, the junction contained 16 bases not matched to a gene. The CDR3 loop reads CASSLRGGGQSGGYGYTF. DNA for the CDR3: TGTGCCAGCAGTTTACGGGGTGGGGGACAGAGTGGGGGCTATGGCTACACCTTC.

The gene calls are TRBV5-8 and TRBJ1-5; D gene unclear. CDR3 size: 15 residues. V lost 1 base, J lost 0 bases, and 8 bases lay in between. CDR1 is SGHTS, CDR2 YDEGEE, per germline. CDR3 DNA sequence: TGTGCCAGCAGCTTGCAGGCATATAGCAATCAGCCCCAGCATTTT. This codes for CASSLQAYSNQPQHF.

A remark on this clone: An end of the junction does not agree with germline; a read error may underlie this. J is TRBJ2-7 and V is TRBV12-3 or TRBV12-4; D uncertain. There are 12 residues in the CDR3. The CDR3 bases are TGTGCCAGCAGTTTTATAGATTACGAGCAATACTTC. It encodes CASSFIDYEQYF.

The chain has TRBV28 and TRBJ1-2, with D unclear. This CDR3 has 12 residues. The ends were cut back, 4 bases at V and 4 bases at J, with 7 bases in the middle. CDR1 and CDR2 from the germline V gene are MDHEN and SYDVKM. The CDR3 DNA is TGTGCCAGCAGTTCCGGGGTCTATGGCTACACCTTC. It is translated as CASSSGVYGYTF.

The gene calls are TRBV5-6 and TRBJ2-5; D call uncertain. Trimming stripped 0 bases from V and 2 bases from J, with 8 bases between. Germline CDR1 and CDR2: SGHDT and YYEEEE. This CDR3 is 14 amino acids long. DNA for the CDR3: TGTGCCAGCAGCTTGGCCACAGTACAAGAGACCCAGTACTTC. It is translated as CASSLATVQETQYF.